This record concerns one T cell receptor beta chain sequence. In the original analysis: Reference gene primer amplification in the assay estimated nucleated cell counts. Profiled with immunoSEQ multiplex PCR; TCRdb holds only in-frame clones, not every one. The V and J calls and clone size are taken from that table; D and trimming were inferred from the DNA. The sample comprises about 73,000 clones, around four fifths of which are singletons, and approximately 5.3% rests with the top ten. Germline V gene data show CDR1 as LGHNA and CDR2 as YSLEER. The V end lost 0 bases, the J end lost 2 bases, and 3 bases lay between the germline ends. The CDR3 length is 13 residues. These data are taken from a study of blood T cell repertoires in COVID-19. Looking at the study overall: COVID-19 samples from acute and convalescent phases originated in the United States, Italy and Spain. The cDNA or gDNA used as material had been derived from T cells, B-cell-depleted T cells, or PBMCs.

Sequencing used peripheral blood. The sequence was obtained from a man aged 50 to 60 with active COVID-19. The V and J genes are TRBV4-3 and TRBJ2-3, with D unresolved. The CDR3 is CASSQEHTDTQYF. CDR3 nucleotides: TGCGCCAGCAGCCAAGAACACACAGATACGCAGTATTTT.